These 19 T cell receptor beta chains were sequenced from one sample in a study of T cells in Graves' hyperthyroidism and ophthalmopathy (dated by TCRdb to 2018 to 2020). The library was generated by multiplex PCR. Sequencing took place on an Illumina HiSeq 2000. The TCR beta CDR3 regions were amplified from RNA transcripts. A first-round RT-PCR of the TCR CDR3 used the HTBI primer set with the Qiagen OneStep RT-PCR kit. The raw public reads went through TCRdb reprocessing: fastp at Q25, MiXCR clone calling, in-frame beta chains kept. Every CDR3 protein is listed once, alongside the most common genes and DNA of its rows. In all, the sample holds over 500,000 distinct CDR3 sequences, and 35% to 50% of those were seen once. Of the sample, about 45% falls within the top ten clones. The source material was peripheral blood or thyroid tissue (not recorded which). The receptors originated from an adult woman with Graves' disease, either hyperthyroidism or ophthalmopathy (not recorded which).

The genes are TRBV5-1 and TRBJ2-7; TRBD2 agrees at 10 bases. This CDR3 is 15 amino acids long. Germline-derived CDR1 and CDR2 are SGHRS and YFSETQ. Germline trimming cut 4 bases from V and 5 bases from J; bases unmatched to any gene: 9. In DNA, the CDR3 is TGCGCCAGCAGCATCATTAGCGGGAGGTTGCACGAGCAGTACTTC. Its protein product is CASSIISGRLHEQYF. Complete variable domain (other parts from reference TRBV5-1 and TRBJ2-7): KAGVTQTPRYLIKTRGQQVTLSCSPISGHRSVSWYQQTPGQGLQFLFEYFSETQRNKGNFPGRFSGRQFSNSRSEMNVSTLELGDSALYLCASSIISGRLHEQYFGPGTRLTVT.

V gene TRBV7-2 combines with J gene TRBJ1-5, with D perhaps TRBD1 (5 bases). The V and J ends lost 5 bases and 7 bases respectively, with 18 bases between them. The CDR3 has 15 amino acids. Germline lookup yields CDR1 SGHTA and CDR2 FQGNSA. The CDR3 nucleotides read TGTGCCAGCAGCCCTAGAGTGGGGCCCGAGCAGCCCCAGCATTTT. Protein sequence: CASSPRVGPEQPQHF.

The chain links TRBV9 to TRBJ2-1, with 10 positions matching TRBD2. CDR3 length: 16 amino acids. The germline CDR1 and CDR2 sequences are SGDLS and YYNGEE. V shed 5 bases and J 5 bases; nucleotides not matched to a gene: 10. The CDR3 DNA follows: TGTGCCAGCAGTGAAGCTCTAGCGGGAGCCCACAATGAGCAGTTCTTC. This translates into CASSEALAGAHNEQFF.

The chain links TRBV12-3 or TRBV12-4 to TRBJ1-1; 9 bases are shared with TRBD1. V lost 6 bases and J lost 10; bases outside the gene matches: 9. CDR3 length: 13 residues. CDR3 region: CASSTGTGKGAFF. In DNA, the CDR3 is TGTGCCAGCAGCACCGGGACAGGGAAAGGAGCTTTCTTT.

The chain couples TRBV12-3 or TRBV12-4 to TRBJ2-3; no definite D call. Trimming removed 9 bases at V and 5 bases at J, with 12 bases between. The CDR3 runs to 12 residues. CDR3 amino acids: CASRVGGDTQYF. For the CDR3, the DNA is TGTGCCAGTCGAGTGGGCGGAGATACGCAGTATTTT.

In its sample, this clonotype was seen many times. The chain has TRBV20-1 and TRBJ2-5; 11 bases map to TRBD1. The CDR3 has 15 residues. Germline assignment: CDR1 DFQATT and CDR2 SNEGSKA (reference sequence). With 2 bases clipped from V and 5 bases from J, the junction kept 7 bases outside the gene matches. The DNA for the CDR3 is TGCAGTGCTAGACCTCGGACAGGGGGCGAGGAGACCCAGTACTTC. Protein product: CSARPRTGGEETQYF.

Many counts were recorded for this clonotype. The rearrangement joins TRBV5-1 to TRBJ1-1; perhaps TRBD1 as D (5 bases). Germline assignment: CDR1 SGHRS and CDR2 YFSETQ. Trimming took off 4 bases at V and 6 bases at J, with 16 bases between the two ends. This CDR3 region has 14 residues. The CDR3 DNA is TGCGCCAGCAGCCAGACAGCCTCCGGGGCTGAAGCTTTCTTT. This translates into CASSQTASGAEAFF.

At least ten counts were recorded for this clonotype. The chain couples TRBV6-6 to TRBJ1-6; a possible D gene is TRBD1 (5 bases). The CDR3 has 14 residues. The V end was cut by 5 bases, the J end by 7 bases, with 12 bases between. Looked up from germline, CDR1 is MNHNY and CDR2 is SVGAGI (reference sequence). The CDR3 DNA follows: TGTGCCAGCAGTCTTCCACAGGCCAATTCACCCCTCCACTTT. Its translation: CASSLPQANSPLHF.

To note about this clonotype: Relative to the germline gene, one junction end is altered; a read error may explain this. The chain uses TRBV7-9 and TRBJ2-7; D is undetermined. The CDR3 covers 15 residues. In germline, CDR1 is SEHNR, CDR2 FQNEAQ (reference sequence). Here the CDR3 DNA reads TGTACCAGCAGCTTGGTGGCGAGAAGCTCCTACGAGCAGTACTTC. It is translated as CTSSLVARSSYEQYF.

The gene calls are TRBV7-9 and TRBJ2-5; TRBD1 aligns across 8 bases. With V trimmed by 5 bases and J by 5 bases, 7 bases remained unmatched. There are 14 residues in the CDR3. Germline loops: CDR1 SEHNR, CDR2 FQNEAQ (reference sequence). The CDR3 here is CASSHRDRSETQYF. CDR3 bases: TGTGCCAGCAGCCACCGGGACAGGAGCGAGACCCAGTACTTC.

On this clonotype itself: A junction end diverges from the germline sequence, so it may reflect a read error. This chain links TRBV24-1 with TRBJ2-5, with D possibly matching TRBD1 (6 bases). The germline CDR1 and CDR2 sequences are KGHDR and SFDVKD. CDR3 length: 14 amino acids. Written as DNA, the CDR3 is TGTGCCAGCAGTGCCCAAAGGGGGTCAGAGACCCAGTACTTC. Translating it yields CASSAQRGSETQYF.

This clonotype has ten or more counts. The chain employs TRBV20-1 and TRBJ1-2, with 8 bases that match TRBD1. Per the germline V gene, CDR1 is DFQATT and CDR2 is SNEGSKA (reference sequence). The CDR3 extends over 18 amino acids. Trimming cost V 0 bases and J 6 bases; bases outside gene matches: 18. CDR3 residues: CSARDLLGTGERENGYTF. CDR3 in DNA: TGCAGTGCTAGAGATCTTTTGGGGACAGGCGAGCGAGAAAATGGCTACACCTTC.

This clonotype was picked up a small number of times. The chain links TRBV10-1 to TRBJ2-7, with 11 bases aligning to TRBD2. This CDR3 comprises 17 residues. The germline CDR1 and CDR2 sequences are WNHNN and SYGVQD (reference sequence). The ends lost 3 bases at V and 4 bases at J; junction bases unmatched: 11. Written as DNA, the CDR3 is TGCGCCAGCAGTGATTCGGGACTAGCGGAGAGGTGGTACGAGCAGTACTTC. It is translated as CASSDSGLAERWYEQYF.

This clonotype was counted ten times or more. This chain uses TRBV20-1 with TRBJ1-5; 7 bases are shared with TRBD1. Germline loops: CDR1 DFQATT, CDR2 SNEGSKA (reference sequence). The CDR3 sequence is 13 residues long. With 3 bases clipped from V and 6 bases from J, the junction kept 5 bases outside the gene matches. This chain's CDR3 is CSASGQVSQPQHF. CDR3 coding DNA: TGCAGTGCTAGCGGACAGGTCAGTCAGCCCCAGCATTTT.

CDR3 nucleotide sequence: TGCAGCGTTGAAGGATCCGGGGGCACCGGGGAGCTGTTTTTT. Translation gives CSVEGSGGTGELFF. J is TRBJ2-2 and V is TRBV29-1; a possible D gene is TRBD2 (6 bases). Between the trimmed V and J ends, which lost 1 base and 4 bases, there was a span of 10 bases. The CDR3 spans 14 residues. Germline loops: CDR1 SQVTM, CDR2 ANQGSEA.

This chain joins TRBV5-5 and TRBJ1-5; 7 bases agree with TRBD1. Germline CDR1 and CDR2: SGHKS and YYEKEE (reference sequence). The trim removed 3 bases at V and 4 bases at J, leaving 4 bases unmatched. CDR3 length: 14 amino acids. CDR3 sequence: CASSYGTVNQPQHF. CDR3 bases: TGTGCCAGCAGCTATGGGACAGTAAATCAGCCCCAGCATTTT.

The gene calls are TRBV7-2 and TRBJ1-2; D gene unclear. The CDR3 contains 16 residues. Germline V CDR1 and CDR2: SGHTA, FQGNSA. The V gene lost 0 bases and the J gene lost 2 bases, with 13 bases spanning the gap. The CDR3 here is CASSLAAGVGNYGYTF. CDR3 DNA: TGTGCCAGCAGCTTAGCAGCTGGAGTCGGAAACTATGGCTACACCTTC.

In its sample, this clonotype was seen a few times. The chain carries TRBV7-2 and TRBJ1-1, with a weak D call TRBD1 (6 bases). CDR1 and CDR2 from the germline V gene are SGHTA and FQGNSA. V lost 8 bases and J 5 bases, leaving 15 bases between the germline ends. This CDR3 spans 13 amino acids. The CDR3: CASLTRGGTEAFF. For the CDR3, the DNA is TGTGCCAGCCTTACCAGGGGAGGGACTGAAGCTTTCTTT.

In its sample, this clonotype was seen a few times. This rearrangement joins TRBV18 to TRBJ1-5; D unresolved. Per germline, CDR1 KGHSH and CDR2 LQKENI. V was cut by 2 bases and J by 6 bases, with 8 bases left in between. The length of the CDR3 is 13 residues. DNA of the CDR3: TGTGCCAGCTCACCAGATGTGGGTCAGCCCCAGCATTTT. It encodes CASSPDVGQPQHF.